Each of the 2 T cell receptor beta chains below was sequenced from the same sample in a study of shared clonotypes between healthy human individuals. Produced via immunoSEQ multiplex PCR; TCRdb's table is partial and in-frame only. The profile shows just over 2,000,000 clones, roughly 95% of them singletons. Naive CD8 cells comprised CD45RO-negative, CCR7-positively selected cells, excluding terminally differentiated effector memory CD45RA+ cells. Material for sequencing was naive CD8+ T cells sorted from blood. These receptors all stem from a man aged 18 to 30 in good health.

With respect to this clone: Other DNA variants within this sample encode the same CDR3. The chain carries TRBV6-5 and TRBJ1-1, with D hard to call. V was cut by 2 bases and J by 5 bases, with 6 bases left in between. Germline V gives CDR1 MNHEY, CDR2 SVGAGI. There are 12 residues in the CDR3. The CDR3, as DNA: TGTGCCAGCAGTTACGGCGGGACTGAAGCTTTCTTT. Translated: CASSYGGTEAFF.

As concerns this clone: One end of the junction varies from germline; a read error may be responsible. CDR3 sequence reads: CATSKGPYYEQYF. CDR3 in DNA: TGTGCCACCAGCAAGGGGCCCTACTACGAGCAGTACTTC. The V and J genes are TRBV7-6 and TRBJ2-7; D is perhaps TRBD1 (5 bases). Germline V lookup: CDR1 SGHVS, CDR2 FNYEAQ. The CDR3 has 13 residues.